The T cell receptor beta chain under discussion was sequenced for a study of blood T cell repertoires in COVID-19. Study as a whole: T cells, B-cell-depleted T cells, or PBMCs supplied cDNA or gDNA.

As originally analysed: Amplification of reference gene primers provided the estimated nucleated cell counts. TCRdb's copy holds only in-frame clones and misses some; the assay was immunoSEQ multiplex PCR. That table supplies the V and J calls and clone size; D and trimming were determined from the DNA. The sample gives around 180,000 clones, around two thirds of which show up once; 3% is in the top ten. V was pared by 1 base and J by 7 bases, with 6 bases of the junction left unmatched. Germline CDR1 and CDR2: KGHSH and LQKENI. CDR3 size: 15 residues. This TCR was recovered from a woman older than 75 with acute or convalescent COVID-19. Material: peripheral blood. V is TRBV18 and J is TRBJ2-2, with 7 bases identical to TRBD1. This CDR3 reads CASSPQAGGDGELFF. Here the CDR3 DNA reads TGTGCCAGCTCACCACAGGCAGGGGGAGACGGGGAGCTGTTTTTT.